This T cell receptor beta chain stems from a study of Graves' ophthalmopathy and Graves' hyperthyroidism. CDR1 is SGHTA and CDR2 is FQGNSA in the germline V gene. This CDR3 spans 16 amino acids. Concerning this clonotype itself: What it binds is not known. A much larger clone is a single base away; this may be a read error.

Whole-study findings and limits: In blood appeared most of the expanded thyroid clonotypes whose frequency exceeded 0.001.

The study amplified TCR beta CDR3 regions using RNA transcripts. HTBI primers were used in a first-round RT-PCR, which preceded a second-round multiplex PCR. TCRdb reprocessed the multiplex PCR reads with MiXCR, giving one entry per CDR3 protein. The data contain hundreds of thousands of distinct CDR3 sequences, 35% to 50% of them singletons. Sequencing was done on a sample of peripheral blood. This sequence was found in an adult man with Graves' ophthalmopathy. The chain has TRBV7-2 and TRBJ1-5; no firm D call. The CDR3 is CANSLVPGNSNQPQHF. The CDR3 bases are TGTGCCAACAGCTTAGTCCCCGGAAATAGCAATCAGCCCCAGCATTTT.